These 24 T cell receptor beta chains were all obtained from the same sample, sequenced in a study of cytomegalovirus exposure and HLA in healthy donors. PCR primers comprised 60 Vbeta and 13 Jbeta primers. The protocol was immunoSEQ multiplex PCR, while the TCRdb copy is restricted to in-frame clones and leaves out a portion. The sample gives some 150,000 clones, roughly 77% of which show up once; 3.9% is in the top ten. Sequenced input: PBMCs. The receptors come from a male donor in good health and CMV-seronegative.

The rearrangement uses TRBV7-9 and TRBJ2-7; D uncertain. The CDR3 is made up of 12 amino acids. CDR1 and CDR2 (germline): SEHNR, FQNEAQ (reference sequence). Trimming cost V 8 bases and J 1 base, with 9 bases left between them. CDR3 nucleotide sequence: TGTGCCAGCTCCGGGTGGTCCTACGAGCAGTACTTC. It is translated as CASSGWSYEQYF.

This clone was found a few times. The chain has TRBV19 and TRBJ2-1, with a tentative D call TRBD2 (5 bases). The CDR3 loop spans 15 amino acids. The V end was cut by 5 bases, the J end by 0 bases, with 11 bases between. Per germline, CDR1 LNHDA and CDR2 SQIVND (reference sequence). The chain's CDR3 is CASSLRETSYNEQFF. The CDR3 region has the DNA TGTGCCAGTAGTCTTAGGGAGACCTCCTACAATGAGCAGTTCTTC.

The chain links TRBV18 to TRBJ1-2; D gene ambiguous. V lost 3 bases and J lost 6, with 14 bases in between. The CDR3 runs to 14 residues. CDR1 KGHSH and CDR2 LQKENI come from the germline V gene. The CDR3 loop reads CASSPPPVRDGYTF. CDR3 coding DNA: TGTGCCAGCTCACCCCCTCCAGTTCGGGATGGCTACACCTTC. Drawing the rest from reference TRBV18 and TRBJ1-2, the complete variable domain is NAGVMQNPRHLVRRRGQEARLRCSPMKGHSHVYWYRQLPEEGLKFMVYLQKENIIDESGMPKERFSAEFPKEGPSILRIQQVVRGDSAAYFCASSPPPVRDGYTFGSGTRLTVV.

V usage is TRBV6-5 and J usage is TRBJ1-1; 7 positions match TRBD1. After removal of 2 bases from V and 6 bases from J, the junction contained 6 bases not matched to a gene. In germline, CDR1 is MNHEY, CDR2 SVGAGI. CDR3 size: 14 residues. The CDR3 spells CASSYRTGAAEAFF. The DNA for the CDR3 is TGTGCCAGCAGTTACCGAACAGGGGCGGCTGAAGCTTTCTTT.

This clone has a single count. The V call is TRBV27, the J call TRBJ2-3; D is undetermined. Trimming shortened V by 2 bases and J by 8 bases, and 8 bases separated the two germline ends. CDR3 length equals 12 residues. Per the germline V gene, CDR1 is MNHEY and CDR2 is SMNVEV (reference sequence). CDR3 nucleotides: TGTGCCAGCAGTTTAGGAGTCGGTACGCAGTATTTT. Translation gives CASSLGVGTQYF.

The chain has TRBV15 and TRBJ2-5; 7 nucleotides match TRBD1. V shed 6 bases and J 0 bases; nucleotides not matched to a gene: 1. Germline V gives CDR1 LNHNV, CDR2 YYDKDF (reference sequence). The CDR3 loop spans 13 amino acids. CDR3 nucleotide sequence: TGTGCCACCAGGGGGACAGACCAAGAGACCCAGTACTTC. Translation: CATRGTDQETQYF. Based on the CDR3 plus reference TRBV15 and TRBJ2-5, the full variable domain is DAMVIQNPRYQVTQFGKPVTLSCSQTLNHNVMYWYQQKSSQAPKLLFHYYDKDFNNEADTPDNFQSRRPNTSFCFLDIRSPGLGDTAMYLCATRGTDQETQYFGPGTRLLVL.

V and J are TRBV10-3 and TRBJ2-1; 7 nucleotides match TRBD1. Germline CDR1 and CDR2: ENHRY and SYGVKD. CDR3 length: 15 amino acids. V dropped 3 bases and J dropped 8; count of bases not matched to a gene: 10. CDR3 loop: CAISDSGQAMDEQFF. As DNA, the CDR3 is TGTGCCATCAGTGACTCTGGACAGGCAATGGATGAGCAGTTCTTC.

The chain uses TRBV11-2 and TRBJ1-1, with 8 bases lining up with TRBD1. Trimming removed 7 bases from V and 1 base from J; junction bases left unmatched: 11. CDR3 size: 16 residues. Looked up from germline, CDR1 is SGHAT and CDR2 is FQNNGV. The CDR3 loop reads CASTYRQGSRNTEAFF. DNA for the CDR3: TGTGCCAGCACCTACCGACAGGGGTCGAGGAACACTGAAGCTTTCTTT. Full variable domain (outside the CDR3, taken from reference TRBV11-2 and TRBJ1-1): EAGVAQSPRYKIIEKRQSVAFWCNPISGHATLYWYQQILGQGPKLLIQFQNNGVVDDSQLPKDRFSAERLKGVDSTLKIQPAKLEDSAVYLCASTYRQGSRNTEAFFGQGTRLTVV.

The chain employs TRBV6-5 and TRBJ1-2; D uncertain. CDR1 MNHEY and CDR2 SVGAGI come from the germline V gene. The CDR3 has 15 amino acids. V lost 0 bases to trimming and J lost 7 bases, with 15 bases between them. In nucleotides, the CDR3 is TGTGCCAGCAGTTACTCGTATCAGGTCCCCGTTGGCTACACCTTC. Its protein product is CASSYSYQVPVGYTF.

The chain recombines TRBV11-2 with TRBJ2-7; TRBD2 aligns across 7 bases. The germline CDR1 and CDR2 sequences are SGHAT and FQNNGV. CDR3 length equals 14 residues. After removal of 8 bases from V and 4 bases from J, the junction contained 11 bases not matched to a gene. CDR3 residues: CASHPSGGSYEQYF. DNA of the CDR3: TGTGCCAGCCACCCTTCGGGAGGTTCGTACGAGCAGTACTTC. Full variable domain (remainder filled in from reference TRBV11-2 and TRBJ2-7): EAGVAQSPRYKIIEKRQSVAFWCNPISGHATLYWYQQILGQGPKLLIQFQNNGVVDDSQLPKDRFSAERLKGVDSTLKIQPAKLEDSAVYLCASHPSGGSYEQYFGPGTRLTVT.

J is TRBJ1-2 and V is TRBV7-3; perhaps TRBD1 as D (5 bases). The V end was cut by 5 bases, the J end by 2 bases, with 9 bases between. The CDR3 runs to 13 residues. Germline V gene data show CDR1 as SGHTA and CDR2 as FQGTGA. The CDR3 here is CASSLGPNYGYTF. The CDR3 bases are TGTGCCAGCAGCCTGGGGCCAAACTATGGCTACACCTTC.

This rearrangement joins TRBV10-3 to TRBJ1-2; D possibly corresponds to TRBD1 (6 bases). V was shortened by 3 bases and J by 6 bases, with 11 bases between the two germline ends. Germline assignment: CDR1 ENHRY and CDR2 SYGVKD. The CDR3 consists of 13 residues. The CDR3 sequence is CAISDGPGDGYTF. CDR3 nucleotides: TGTGCCATCAGTGATGGACCAGGGGATGGCTACACCTTC.

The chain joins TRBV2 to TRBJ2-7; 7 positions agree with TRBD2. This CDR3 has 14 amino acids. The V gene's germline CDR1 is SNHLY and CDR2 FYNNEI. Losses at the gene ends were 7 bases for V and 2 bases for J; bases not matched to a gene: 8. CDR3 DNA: TGTGCCAGCAAAACCCGCCGGGGGGCCTACGAGCAGTACTTC. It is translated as CASKTRRGAYEQYF.

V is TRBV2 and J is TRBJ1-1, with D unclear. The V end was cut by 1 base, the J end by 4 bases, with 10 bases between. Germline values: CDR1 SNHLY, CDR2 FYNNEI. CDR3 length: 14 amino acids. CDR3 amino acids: CASSEGNSLTEAFF. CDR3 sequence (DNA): TGTGCCAGCAGTGAAGGGAACAGCCTCACTGAAGCTTTCTTT.

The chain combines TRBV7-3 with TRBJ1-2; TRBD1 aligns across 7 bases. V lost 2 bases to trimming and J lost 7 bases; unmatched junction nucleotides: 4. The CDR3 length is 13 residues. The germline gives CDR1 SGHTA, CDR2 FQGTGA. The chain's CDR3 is CASSLEGAGGYTF. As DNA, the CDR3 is TGTGCCAGCAGCTTAGAGGGGGCTGGTGGCTACACCTTC.

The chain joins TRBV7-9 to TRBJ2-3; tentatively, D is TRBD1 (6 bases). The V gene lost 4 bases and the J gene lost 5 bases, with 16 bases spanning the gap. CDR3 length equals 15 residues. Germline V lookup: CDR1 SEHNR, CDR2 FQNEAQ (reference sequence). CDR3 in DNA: TGTGCCAGCAGCTCCGGGACATTTTATGGAGATACGCAGTATTTT. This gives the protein CASSSGTFYGDTQYF.

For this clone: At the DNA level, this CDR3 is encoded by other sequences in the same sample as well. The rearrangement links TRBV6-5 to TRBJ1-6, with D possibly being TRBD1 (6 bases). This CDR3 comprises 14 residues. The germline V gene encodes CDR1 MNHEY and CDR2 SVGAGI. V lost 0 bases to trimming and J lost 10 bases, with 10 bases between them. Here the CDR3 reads CASSYSGGESPLHF. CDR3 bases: TGTGCCAGCAGTTACTCAGGGGGGGAATCACCCCTCCACTTT.

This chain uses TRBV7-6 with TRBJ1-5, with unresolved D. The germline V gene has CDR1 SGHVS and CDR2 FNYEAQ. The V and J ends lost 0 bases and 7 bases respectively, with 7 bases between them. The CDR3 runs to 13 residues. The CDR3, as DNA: TGTGCCAGCAGCTTAGCTTGGAGGCAGCCCCAGCATTTT. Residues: CASSLAWRQPQHF. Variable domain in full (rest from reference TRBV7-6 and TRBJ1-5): GAGVSQSPRYKVTKRGQDVALRCDPISGHVSLYWYRQALGQGPEFLTYFNYEAQQDKSGLPNDRFSAERPEGSISTLTIQRTEQRDSAMYRCASSLAWRQPQHFGDGTRLSIL.

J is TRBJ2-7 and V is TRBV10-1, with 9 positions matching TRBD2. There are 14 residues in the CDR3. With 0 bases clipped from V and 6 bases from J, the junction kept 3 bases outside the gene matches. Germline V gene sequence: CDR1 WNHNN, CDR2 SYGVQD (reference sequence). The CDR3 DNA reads TGCGCCAGCAGTGAGTCTAGCGGGAGCCGCGAGCAGTACTTC. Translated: CASSESSGSREQYF.

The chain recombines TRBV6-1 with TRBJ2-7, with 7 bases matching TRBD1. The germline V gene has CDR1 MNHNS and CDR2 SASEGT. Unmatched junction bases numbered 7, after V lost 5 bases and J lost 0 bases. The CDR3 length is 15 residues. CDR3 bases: TGTGCCAGCAGTCAGACAGGGACAAACTCCTACGAGCAGTACTTC. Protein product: CASSQTGTNSYEQYF.

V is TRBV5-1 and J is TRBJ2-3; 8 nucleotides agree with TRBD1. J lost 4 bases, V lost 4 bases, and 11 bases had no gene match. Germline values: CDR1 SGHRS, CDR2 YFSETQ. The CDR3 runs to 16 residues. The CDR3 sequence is CASSLPTGASPDTQYF. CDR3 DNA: TGCGCCAGCAGCCTACCGACAGGGGCCTCACCAGATACGCAGTATTTT. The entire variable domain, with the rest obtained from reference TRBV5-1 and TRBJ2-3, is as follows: KAGVTQTPRYLIKTRGQQVTLSCSPISGHRSVSWYQQTPGQGLQFLFEYFSETQRNKGNFPGRFSGRQFSNSRSEMNVSTLELGDSALYLCASSLPTGASPDTQYFGPGTRLTVL.

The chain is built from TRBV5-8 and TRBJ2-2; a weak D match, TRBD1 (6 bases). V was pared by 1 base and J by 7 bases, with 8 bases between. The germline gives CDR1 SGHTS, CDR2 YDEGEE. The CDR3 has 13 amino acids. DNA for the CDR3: TGTGCCAGCAGCTTGACAGGGATCGGGGAGCTGTTTTTT. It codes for CASSLTGIGELFF.

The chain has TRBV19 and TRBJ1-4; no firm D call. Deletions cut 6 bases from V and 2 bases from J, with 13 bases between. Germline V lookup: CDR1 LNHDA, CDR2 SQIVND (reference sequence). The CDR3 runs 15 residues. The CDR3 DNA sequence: TGTGCCAGTAGCAACCCCCGTGGCACTAATGAAAAACTGTTTTTT. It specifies CASSNPRGTNEKLFF.

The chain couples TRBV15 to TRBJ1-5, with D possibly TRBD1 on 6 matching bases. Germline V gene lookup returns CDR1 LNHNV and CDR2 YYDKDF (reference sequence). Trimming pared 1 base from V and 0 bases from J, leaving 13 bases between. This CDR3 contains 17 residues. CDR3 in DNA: TGTGCCACCAGCAGAGGTTGGACAGCAGATAGCAATCAGCCCCAGCATTTT. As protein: CATSRGWTADSNQPQHF.